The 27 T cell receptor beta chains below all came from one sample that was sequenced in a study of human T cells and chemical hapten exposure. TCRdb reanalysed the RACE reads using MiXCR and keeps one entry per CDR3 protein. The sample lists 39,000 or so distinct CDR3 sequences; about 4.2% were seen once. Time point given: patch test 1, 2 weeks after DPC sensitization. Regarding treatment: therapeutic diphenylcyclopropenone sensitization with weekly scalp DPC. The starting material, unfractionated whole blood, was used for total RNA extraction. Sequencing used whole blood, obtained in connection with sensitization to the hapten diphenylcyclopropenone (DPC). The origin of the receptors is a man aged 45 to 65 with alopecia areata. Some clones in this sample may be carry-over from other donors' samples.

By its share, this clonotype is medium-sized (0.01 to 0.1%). The CDR3 region is CASSILGQNNEQFF. CDR3 in DNA: TGTGCCAGCAGCATCCTTGGACAGAACAATGAGCAGTTCTTC. This chain links TRBV27 with TRBJ2-1; possibly TRBD1 for D (6 bases). CDR3 length: 14 amino acids. Per the germline V gene, CDR1 is MNHEY and CDR2 is SMNVEV (reference sequence). With 6 bases removed from V and 5 bases from J, the gap between germline ends came to 14 bases.

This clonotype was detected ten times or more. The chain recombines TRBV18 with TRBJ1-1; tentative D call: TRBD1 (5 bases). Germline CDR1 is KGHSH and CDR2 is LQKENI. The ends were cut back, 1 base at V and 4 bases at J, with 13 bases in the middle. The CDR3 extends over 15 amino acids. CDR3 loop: CASSPLQEEGTEAFF. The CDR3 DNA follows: TGTGCCAGCTCACCACTACAGGAGGAGGGCACTGAAGCTTTCTTT.

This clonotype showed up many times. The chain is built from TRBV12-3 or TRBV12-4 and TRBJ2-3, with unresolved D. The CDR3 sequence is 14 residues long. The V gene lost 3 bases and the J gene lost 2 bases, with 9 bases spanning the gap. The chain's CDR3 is CASSLRLYTDTQYF. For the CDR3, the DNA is TGTGCCAGCAGTTTGAGGCTCTACACAGATACGCAGTATTTT.

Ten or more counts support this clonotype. The CDR3 DNA follows: TGTGCCAGCAGCTTAGCGCGAGGGGGTGGCTACACCTTC. This sequence encodes CASSLARGGGYTF. The chain uses TRBV7-2 and TRBJ1-2; weak D call: TRBD1 (6 bases). Germline V lookup: CDR1 SGHTA, CDR2 FQGNSA. With 0 bases removed from V and 7 bases from J, the gap between germline ends came to 9 bases. This CDR3 is 13 amino acids long.

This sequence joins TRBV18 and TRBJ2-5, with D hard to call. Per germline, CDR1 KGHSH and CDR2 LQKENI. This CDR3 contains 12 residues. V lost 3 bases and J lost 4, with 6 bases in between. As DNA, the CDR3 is TGTGCCAGCTCACCCCTGCCAGAGACCCAGTACTTC. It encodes CASSPLPETQYF.

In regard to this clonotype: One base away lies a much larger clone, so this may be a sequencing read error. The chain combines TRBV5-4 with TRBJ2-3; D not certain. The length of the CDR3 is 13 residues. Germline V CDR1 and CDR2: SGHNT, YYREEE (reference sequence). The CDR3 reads CVSSPSTTDTQYF. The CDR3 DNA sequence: TGTGTCAGCAGCCCCTCCACCACAGATACGCAGTATTTT.

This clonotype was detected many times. The CDR3 DNA reads as TGTGCCAGCAGCTTTGGGAGTCACGACCGCTATGGCTACACCTTC. It is translated as CASSFGSHDRYGYTF. This chain links TRBV5-6 with TRBJ1-2, with D hard to call. Germline V gene data show CDR1 as SGHDT and CDR2 as YYEEEE. The CDR3 runs to 15 residues. V lost 2 bases, J lost 4 bases, and 15 bases lay in between. The full variable domain, its missing parts supplied by reference TRBV5-6 and TRBJ1-2, is DAGVTQSPTHLIKTRGQQVTLRCSPKSGHDTVSWYQQALGQGPQFIFQYYEEEERQRGNFPDRFSGHQFPNYSSELNVNALLLGDSALYLCASSFGSHDRYGYTFGSGTRLTVV.

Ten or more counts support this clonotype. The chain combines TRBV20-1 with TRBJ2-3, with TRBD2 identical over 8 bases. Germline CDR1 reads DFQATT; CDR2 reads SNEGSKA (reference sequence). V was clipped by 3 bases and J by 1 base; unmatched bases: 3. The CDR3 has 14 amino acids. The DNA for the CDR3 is TGCAGTGCTAGTACAGCGGGAGGCACAGATACGCAGTATTTT. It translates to CSASTAGGTDTQYF.

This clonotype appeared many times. CDR3 bases: TGCGCCAGCAGCCACTTAGGGGTCGAAGCTTTCTTT. Translation gives CASSHLGVEAFF. V and J are TRBV5-1 and TRBJ1-1, with TRBD1 as a possible D gene (5 bases). Germline-derived CDR1 and CDR2 are SGHRS and YFSETQ. Between the trimmed V and J ends, which lost 4 bases and 8 bases, there was a span of 12 bases. The CDR3 length is 12 residues.

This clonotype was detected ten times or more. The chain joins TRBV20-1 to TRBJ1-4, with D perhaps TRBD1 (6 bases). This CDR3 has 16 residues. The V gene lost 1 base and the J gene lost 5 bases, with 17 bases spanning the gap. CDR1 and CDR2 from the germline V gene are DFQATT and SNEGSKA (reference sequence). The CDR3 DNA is TGCAGTGCTAGAGGTGTCGGCAGGGGCCTAAATGAAAAACTGTTTTTT. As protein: CSARGVGRGLNEKLFF.

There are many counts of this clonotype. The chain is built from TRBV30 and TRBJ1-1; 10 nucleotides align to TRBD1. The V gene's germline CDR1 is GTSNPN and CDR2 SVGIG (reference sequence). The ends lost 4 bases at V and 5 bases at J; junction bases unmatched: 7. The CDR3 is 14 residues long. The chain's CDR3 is CAWTVGTGVTEAFF. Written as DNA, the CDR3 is TGTGCCTGGACCGTGGGGACAGGGGTGACTGAAGCTTTCTTT.

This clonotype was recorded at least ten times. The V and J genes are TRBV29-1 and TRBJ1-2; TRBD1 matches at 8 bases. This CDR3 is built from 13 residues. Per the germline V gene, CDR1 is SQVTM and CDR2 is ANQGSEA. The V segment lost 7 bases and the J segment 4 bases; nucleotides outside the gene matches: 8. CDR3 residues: CSALGQGGYGYTF. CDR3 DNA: TGCAGCGCCTTAGGACAGGGAGGCTATGGCTACACCTTC.

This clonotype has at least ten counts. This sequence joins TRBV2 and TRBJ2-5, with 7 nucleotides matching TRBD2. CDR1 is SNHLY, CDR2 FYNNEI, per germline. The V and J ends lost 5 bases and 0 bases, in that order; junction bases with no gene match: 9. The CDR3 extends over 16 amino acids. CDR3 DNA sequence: TGTGCCAGCAGTCGGTACGAGCGGGAAAACCAAGAGACCCAGTACTTC. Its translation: CASSRYERENQETQYF.

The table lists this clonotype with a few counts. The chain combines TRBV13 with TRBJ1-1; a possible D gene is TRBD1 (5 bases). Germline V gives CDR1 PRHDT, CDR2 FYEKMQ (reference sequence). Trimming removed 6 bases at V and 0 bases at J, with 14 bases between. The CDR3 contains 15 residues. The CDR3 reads CASRIDSLMNTEAFF. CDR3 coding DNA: TGTGCCAGCAGAATTGACAGCCTCATGAACACTGAAGCTTTCTTT.

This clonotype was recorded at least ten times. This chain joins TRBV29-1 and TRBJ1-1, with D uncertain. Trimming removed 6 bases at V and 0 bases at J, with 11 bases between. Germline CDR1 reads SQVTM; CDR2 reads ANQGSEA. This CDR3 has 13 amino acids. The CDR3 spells CSVTKNMNTEAFF. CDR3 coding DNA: TGCAGCGTCACCAAGAACATGAACACTGAAGCTTTCTTT.

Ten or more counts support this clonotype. The CDR3 region is CASSRSGGQETQYF. CDR3 DNA: TGTGCCAGCAGCCGCTCGGGAGGCCAAGAGACCCAGTACTTC. V usage is TRBV5-8 and J usage is TRBJ2-5; 7 bases agree with TRBD2. The CDR3 totals 14 residues. Trimming took 4 bases from V and 1 from J; bases not matched to a gene: 4. Looked up from germline, CDR1 is SGHTS and CDR2 is YDEGEE.

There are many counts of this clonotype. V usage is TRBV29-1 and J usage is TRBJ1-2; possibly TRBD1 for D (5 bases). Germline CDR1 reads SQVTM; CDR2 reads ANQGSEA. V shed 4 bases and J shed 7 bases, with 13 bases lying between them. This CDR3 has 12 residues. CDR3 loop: CSVGSQGSGYTF. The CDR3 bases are TGCAGCGTTGGGTCGCAGGGTAGTGGCTACACCTTC.

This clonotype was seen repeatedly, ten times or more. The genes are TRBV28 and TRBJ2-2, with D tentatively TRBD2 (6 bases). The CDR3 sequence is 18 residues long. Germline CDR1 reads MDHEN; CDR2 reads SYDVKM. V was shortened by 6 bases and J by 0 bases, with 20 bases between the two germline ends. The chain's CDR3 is CASSAGRGINTNTGELFF. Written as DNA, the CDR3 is TGTGCCAGCAGCGCCGGCCGGGGGATAAATACGAACACCGGGGAGCTGTTTTTT.

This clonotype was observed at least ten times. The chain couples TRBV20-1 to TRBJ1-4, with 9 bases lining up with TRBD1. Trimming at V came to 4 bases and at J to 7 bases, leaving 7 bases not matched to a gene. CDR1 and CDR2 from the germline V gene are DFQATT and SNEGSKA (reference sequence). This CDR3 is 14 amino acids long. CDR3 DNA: TGCAGTGCTACGCCAGGGACAGGGTTTGAAAAACTGTTTTTT. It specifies CSATPGTGFEKLFF.

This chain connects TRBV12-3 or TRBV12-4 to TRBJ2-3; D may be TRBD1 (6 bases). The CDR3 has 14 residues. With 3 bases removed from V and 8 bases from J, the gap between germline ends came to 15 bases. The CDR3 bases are TGTGCCAGCAGTTTGGGGGCCGGTCGAGTTACGCAGTATTTT. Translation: CASSLGAGRVTQYF.

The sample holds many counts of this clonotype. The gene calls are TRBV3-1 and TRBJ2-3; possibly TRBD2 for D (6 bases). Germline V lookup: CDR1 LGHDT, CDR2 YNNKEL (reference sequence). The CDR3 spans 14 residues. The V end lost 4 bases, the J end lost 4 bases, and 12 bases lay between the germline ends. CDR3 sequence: CASSPGGLPDTQYF. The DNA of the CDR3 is TGTGCCAGCAGCCCCGGGGGTCTGCCAGATACGCAGTATTTT.

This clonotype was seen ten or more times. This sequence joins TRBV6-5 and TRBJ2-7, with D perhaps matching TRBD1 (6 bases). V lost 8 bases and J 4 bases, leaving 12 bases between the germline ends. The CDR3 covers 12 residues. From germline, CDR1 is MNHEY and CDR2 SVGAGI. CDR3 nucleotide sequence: TGTGCCAGCGCCGGGACAAAGTACGAGCAGTACTTC. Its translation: CASAGTKYEQYF.

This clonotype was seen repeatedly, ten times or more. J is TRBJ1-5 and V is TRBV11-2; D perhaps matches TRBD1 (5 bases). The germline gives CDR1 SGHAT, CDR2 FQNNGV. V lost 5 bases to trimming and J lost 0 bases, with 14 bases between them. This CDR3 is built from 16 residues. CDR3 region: CASSPGAANSNQPQHF. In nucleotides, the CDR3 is TGTGCCAGCAGCCCCGGGGCGGCTAATAGCAATCAGCCCCAGCATTTT.

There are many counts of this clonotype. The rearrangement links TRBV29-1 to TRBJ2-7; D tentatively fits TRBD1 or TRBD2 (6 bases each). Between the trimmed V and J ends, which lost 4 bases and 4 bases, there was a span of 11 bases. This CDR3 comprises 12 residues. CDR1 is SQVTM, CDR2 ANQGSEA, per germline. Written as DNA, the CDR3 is TGCAGCGTTGTAGGGGGGTCGTACGAGCAGTACTTC. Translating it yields CSVVGGSYEQYF.

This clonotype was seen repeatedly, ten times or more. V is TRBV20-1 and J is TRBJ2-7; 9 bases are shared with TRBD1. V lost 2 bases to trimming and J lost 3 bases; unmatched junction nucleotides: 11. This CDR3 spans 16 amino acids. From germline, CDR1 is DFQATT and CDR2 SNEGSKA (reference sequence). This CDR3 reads CSARSPPGQGVYEQYF. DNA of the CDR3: TGCAGTGCTAGATCACCACCGGGACAGGGAGTCTACGAGCAGTACTTC.

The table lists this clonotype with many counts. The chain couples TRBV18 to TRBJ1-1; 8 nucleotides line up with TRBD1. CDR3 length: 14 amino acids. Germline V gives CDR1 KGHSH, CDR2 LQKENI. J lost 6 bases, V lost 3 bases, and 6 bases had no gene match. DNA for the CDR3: TGTGCCAGCTCACCCGGACAGGGATACTCTGAAGCTTTCTTT. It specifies CASSPGQGYSEAFF.

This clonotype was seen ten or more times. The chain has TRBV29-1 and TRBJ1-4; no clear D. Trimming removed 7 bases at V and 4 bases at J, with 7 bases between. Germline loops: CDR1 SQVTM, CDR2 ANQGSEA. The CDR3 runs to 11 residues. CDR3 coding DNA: TGCAGCGGACGGATTAATGAAAAACTGTTTTTT. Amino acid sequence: CSGRINEKLFF.